Only one count was recorded for the clone carrying this T cell receptor beta chain. The CDR3 totals 15 residues. V lost 0 bases and J lost 5, with 11 bases in between. Germline CDR1 and CDR2: SGHRS and YFSETQ. This entry belongs to a study of T-cell memory formation after mild COVID-19. 5'RACE with constant-segment primers yielded barcoded, UMI-tagged TCR alpha and TCR beta cDNA libraries. MiXCR, run by TCRdb on the 5' RACE reads, gives a single entry per CDR3 protein. The data hold 350,000 or so distinct CDR3 sequences, with around 20% observed a single time. The receptor was isolated from a young man who had mild COVID-19 (a few samples of this study predate the infection). Cell type and time point are not known. The chain uses TRBV5-1 and TRBJ1-4, with a possible D match to TRBD1 (6 bases). The sequenced material came from PBMCs or a T cell subset sorted from them (not recorded which). CDR3 bases: TGCGCCAGCAGCTTGGCCAGGGGCCCGAATGAAAAACTGTTTTTT. Protein sequence: CASSLARGPNEKLFF.